A selection of T cell receptor beta chains follows, all from one sample in a study of cytomegalovirus exposure and HLA in healthy donors. Measured with immunoSEQ multiplex PCR; TCRdb has only the in-frame clones, and not every one. The repertoire has more than 80,000 clones, around 85% of them found once; the top ten carry roughly 1.1%. Sequencing was done on a sample of PBMCs. The source of these receptors is a girl aged 2-15 years in good health and CMV-seropositive. Both conserved end residues are part of each CDR3. A D gene is named only where the DNA matches it firmly. Size is stated for part of the rows, as once, few or many counts, or as a class when the clone is expanded.

TRBJ1-1 TRBV4-2 TRBD1 - TGTGCCAGCAGCCAATCGGGGACAGGGTGGGAGACTGAAGCTTTCTTT CASSQSGTGWETEAFF
TRBJ1-4 TRBV10-3 - - TGTGCCATCAGTGAGGCGGTTGATAATGAAAAACTGTTTTTT CAISEAVDNEKLFF
TRBJ2-2 TRBV2 - few TGTGCCAGCAGTGACTCTTCCAGGGTTACCGGGGAGCTGTTTTTT CASSDSSRVTGELFF
TRBJ2-1 TRBV5-1 TRBD1 - TGCGCCAGCAGCTCTACCGACAGGGGCGTATTCAATGAGCAGTTCTTC CASSSTDRGVFNEQFF
TRBJ2-4 TRBV28 - - TGTGCCAGCAGTTTCTTACTGGGGGAGGGACAAGCCAAAAACATTCAGTACTTC CASSFLLGEGQAKNIQYF
TRBJ2-1 TRBV10-3 TRBD2 - TGTGCCATCAGTGAGTACCCAAGCGTCTTAGCGGGAGACAATGAGCAGTTCTTC CAISEYPSVLAGDNEQFF
TRBJ1-2 TRBV28 - - TGTGCCAGCCAGGATCGAGGGTCTAACTATGGCTACACCTTC CASQDRGSNYGYTF
TRBJ1-1 TRBV6-4 - - TGTGCCAGCAGTGACTCTTCTAACACTGAAGCTTTCTTT CASSDSSNTEAFF
TRBJ1-2 TRBV29-1 - - TGCAGCGTTGAACGGGGGACGAGTAGTGGCTACACCTTC CSVERGTSSGYTF
TRBJ2-3 TRBV14 - - TGTGCCTCGACTCAGGGGGCGGGAGTCATGCATACGCAGTATTTT CASTQGAGVMHTQYF
TRBJ1-1 TRBV5-6 - - TGTGCCAGCAGCCACGGAGGAGGGTTGAACACTGAAGCTTTCTTT CASSHGGGLNTEAFF
TRBJ2-1 TRBV4-2 TRBD1 - TGTGCCAGCAGCCAAGACCTACCCGGGACAGGGGACAATGAGCAGTTCTTC CASSQDLPGTGDNEQFF
TRBJ1-1 TRBV28 - - TGTGCCAGCAGTTCACGGGGGTTGGTCACTGAAGCTTTCTTT CASSSRGLVTEAFF
TRBJ1-1 TRBV29-1 TRBD1 few TGCAGCTCGTTGGGACCGACAGGGAGGGCTTTCTTT CSSLGPTGRAFF
TRBJ1-4 TRBV5-5 TRBD1 - TGTGCCAGCAGCACGGGACAGGCGGACGAAAAACTGTTTTTT CASSTGQADEKLFF
TRBJ2-7 TRBV9 - - TGTGCCAGCAGCCTCCGGGCCCAGGGCTCCTACGAGCAGTACTTC CASSLRAQGSYEQYF
TRBJ2-7 TRBV6-6 - - TGTGCCAGCAGTTCGGTAGGGAGCCTCTACGAGCAGTACTTC CASSSVGSLYEQYF
TRBJ2-1 TRBV4-1 TRBD2 - TGCGCCAGCAGCCAAGGTGCTAGCGGCAAGATTAATGAGCAGTTCTTC CASSQGASGKINEQFF
TRBJ2-1 TRBV6-5 TRBD2 - TGTGCCAGCAGTTACCGGGGAGGGTCCAATGAGCAGTTCTTC CASSYRGGSNEQFF
TRBJ1-5 TRBV30 - few TGTGCCTGGAGTGTACTGGAAGGGGGCAATCAGCCCCAGCATTTT CAWSVLEGGNQPQHF
TRBJ2-1 TRBV5-1 - - TGCGCCAGCAGCTTGGCCTTCTACAATGAGCAGTTCTTC CASSLAFYNEQFF
TRBJ1-2 TRBV28 TRBD1 - TGTGCCAGCAGTTTTGACAGGGGCTATTCCGGCTACACCTTC CASSFDRGYSGYTF
TRBJ2-7 TRBV7-2 - - TGTGCCAGCAGCCTAGACCGCGCCGAGCAGTACTTC CASSLDRAEQYF
TRBJ1-1 TRBV30 - - TGTGCCTGGACCAGGGTGAGCACTGAAGCTTTCTTT CAWTRVSTEAFF
TRBJ2-1 TRBV5-1 TRBD1 - TGCGCCAGCAGCCCCCGGACCCTGACAGGGGGCTACAATGAGCAGTTCTTC CASSPRTLTGGYNEQFF
TRBJ1-5 TRBV19 TRBD1 - TGTGCCAGTAGGGGACAGCAGAATCAGCCCCAGCATTTT CASRGQQNQPQHF
TRBJ2-7 TRBV7-2 - once TGTGCCAGCAGCTTAAAAGTCAGGGCTTACGAGCAGTACTTC CASSLKVRAYEQYF
TRBJ2-7 TRBV4-1 - - TGCGCCAGCAGCCCCGCCCCACTAGCACGTTACGAGCAGTACTTC CASSPAPLARYEQYF